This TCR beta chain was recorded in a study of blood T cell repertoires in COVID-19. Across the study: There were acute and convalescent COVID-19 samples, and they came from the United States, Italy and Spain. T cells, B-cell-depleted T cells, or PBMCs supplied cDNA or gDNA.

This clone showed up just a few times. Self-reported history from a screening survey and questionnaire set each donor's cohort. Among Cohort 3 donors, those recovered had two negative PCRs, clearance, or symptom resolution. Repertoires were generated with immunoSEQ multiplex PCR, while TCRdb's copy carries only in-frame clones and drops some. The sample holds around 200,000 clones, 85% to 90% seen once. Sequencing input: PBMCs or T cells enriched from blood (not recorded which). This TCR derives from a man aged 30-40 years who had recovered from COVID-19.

CDR3 sequence: CASRPDSSGANVLTF. The CDR3 DNA follows: TGTGCCAGCAGACCTGACAGCTCTGGGGCCAACGTCCTGACTTTC. The V gene is TRBV2, the J gene TRBJ2-6; D is possibly TRBD1 (5 bases). Germline CDR1 is SNHLY and CDR2 is FYNNEI. The CDR3 is 15 residues long. The germline V and J ends were trimmed by 6 bases and 0 bases, with 9 bases remaining between them.